The 2 T cell receptor beta chains reported below all come from one sample, sequenced in a study of OX40 agonist ivuxolimab in advanced cancers. The table came from immunoSEQ multiplex PCR; TCRdb's copy has only in-frame clones and leaves some out. The data contain some 80,000 clones, roughly 86% of them singletons. The source was CD4+ or CD8+ T cells sorted from blood, collected in a trial of the OX40 agonist ivuxolimab. These receptors all come from an adult with an advanced solid tumor such as melanoma, head and neck, liver or kidney cancer.

V and J are TRBV15 and TRBJ2-5; 7 nucleotides align to TRBD1. Germline values: CDR1 LNHNV, CDR2 YYDKDF (reference sequence). The CDR3 has 17 amino acids. The J segment lost 2 bases and the V segment lost 1 base, leaving 10 bases of the junction unmatched. The CDR3 spells CATSRGDRVWAQETQYF. The CDR3 coding sequence is TGTGCCACCAGCAGAGGAGACAGGGTATGGGCTCAAGAGACCCAGTACTTC.

The chain links TRBV2 to TRBJ2-7; D remains ambiguous. The germline V and J ends were trimmed by 3 bases and 6 bases, with 6 bases remaining between them. The CDR3 is 11 amino acids. Looked up from germline, CDR1 is SNHLY and CDR2 is FYNNEI. CDR3 loop: CASSDVGEQYF. CDR3 DNA: TGTGCCAGCAGTGATGTGGGCGAGCAGTACTTC.